The T cell receptor (beta chain) under discussion was sequenced for a study of T-cell reconstitution after alpha-beta-depleted transplantation in children. The TCRbeta library incorporated unique molecular identifiers. From the PCR reads, TCRdb called clonotypes with MiXCR, one entry per CDR3 protein. Of fewer than 700,000 distinct CDR3 sequences in the sample, 23% were seen once. The V end was cut by 7 bases, the J end by 11 bases, with 12 bases between. CDR3 length equals 10 residues. Germline CDR1 SQVTM, CDR2 ANQGSEA. This clonotype was recorded at least ten times. Its antigen is as yet unknown. General observations from the study: T cells produced anew were the main source of T-cell counts and diversity one year after transplant. Where alpha-beta T cells came from about two months after transplant was reportedly several hundred expanded graft clones. Surviving recipient T cells and thymic progenitors produced the high day-60 TCRbeta diversity seen in some patients.

The source of this sequence is a boy younger than two who had a stem cell transplant for acute myeloid leukemia, so the T cells may come from the graft donor. The chain links TRBV29-1 to TRBJ2-1; maybe TRBD2 (5 bases). The material sequenced was PBMCs, mostly from graft donor cells, taken 360 days after TCRalphabeta/CD19-depleted stem cell transplant. CDR3 nucleotide sequence: TGCAGCGCCGGGATAGGACAGCAGTTCTTC. The encoded protein is CSAGIGQQFF.